This TCR beta chain appears in the sequencing data of a study of identical twins. V gave up 4 bases and J gave up 1 base; unmatched junction bases: 4. Germline loops: CDR1 SGHRS, CDR2 YFSETQ. This CDR3 has 14 amino acids. This clonotype has ten or more counts. Healthy Caucasian donors formed the entire cohort. One entry per CDR3 protein results from TCRdb running MiXCR on the 5' RACE reads. This sample has approximately 700,000 distinct CDR3 sequences, with roughly 18% found just once. These data also featured in a second study, about T cells expressing NK-cell markers.

The V call is TRBV5-1, the J call TRBJ1-1; TRBD1 agrees at 7 bases. The sequenced material came from PBMCs. This clonotype was obtained from a woman aged 18 to 35 in good health. CDR3 sequence: CASSGDSRNTEAFF. CDR3 nucleotide sequence: TGCGCCAGCAGCGGGGACAGCCGGAACACTGAAGCTTTCTTT.